The rows below give T cell receptor beta chains drawn from one sample of a study of fetal regulatory T cell absence and autoimmunity. Measured with immunoSEQ multiplex PCR; TCRdb has only the in-frame clones, and not every one. The repertoire holds about 95,000 clones, with roughly 70% as singletons. Sample: pancreas tissue. The source of these receptors is a male donor with IPEX syndrome. Both conserved end residues are part of each CDR3. D genes are given only for firm matches. Expanded clones get a size class; other rows say once, few or many, or leave the size out.

D gene,clone size,J gene,V gene,CDR3 DNA,CDR3 protein
.,.,TRBJ2-3,TRBV6-4,TGTGCCAGCAGTGAGCCCTACAGGGCTGGGGTTACAGATACGCAGTATTTT,CASSEPYRAGVTDTQYF
TRBD2,.,TRBJ2-5,TRBV13,TGTGCCAGCAGCTCGGGACTAGCGGGAGGGCCGGAGGAGACCCAGTACTTC,CASSSGLAGGPEETQYF
TRBD1,.,TRBJ1-5,TRBV5-6,TGTGCCAGCAGCTTGCCACAGGCAGGGGGGAACTATAGCAATCAGCCCCAGCATTTT,CASSLPQAGGNYSNQPQHF
TRBD1,.,TRBJ2-7,TRBV9,TGTGCCAGCAGCCCTCGCCGGACAGGCCTCTCCTACGAGCAGTACTTC,CASSPRRTGLSYEQYF
TRBD2,.,TRBJ2-3,TRBV4-2,TGTGCCAGCAGCCAAGATAGCGATAGCGGGAGGATCACAGATACGCAGTATTTT,CASSQDSDSGRITDTQYF
.,once,TRBJ2-1,TRBV11-3,TGTGCCAGCAGCTTATTTCGGGGGCCGTCACGTCAGTTCTTC,CASSLFRGPSRQFF
.,few,TRBJ2-1,TRBV27,TGTGCCAGCAGTTTATCGGCCGTCGGTGAGCAGTTCTTC,CASSLSAVGEQFF
.,.,TRBJ1-5,TRBV5-3,TGTGCCAGAACCCCGGCAGGCAATAGCAATCAGCCCCAGCATTTT,CARTPAGNSNQPQHF
.,.,TRBJ1-2,TRBV4-3,TGCGCCAGCAGCCAAGACAGGGCGTATGGCTACACCTTC,CASSQDRAYGYTF
TRBD2,.,TRBJ2-7,TRBV2,TGTGCCAGCAGAACTAGCGTATACTACGAGCAGTACTTC,CASRTSVYYEQYF
TRBD2,few,TRBJ2-1,TRBV7-6,TGTGCCAGCAGCTTAGAACACCTAGCGGGGGTCTACAATGAGCAGTTCTTC,CASSLEHLAGVYNEQFF
TRBD1,.,TRBJ2-1,TRBV12-5,TGTGCTAGTGGTTCGTCACTGTCTGGACAGGGGGGCAATGAGCAGTTCTTC,CASGSSLSGQGGNEQFF
.,.,TRBJ1-1,TRBV6-5,TGTGCCAGCACTAGAGGGGTGGACACTGAAGCTTTCTTT,CASTRGVDTEAFF
TRBD2,few,TRBJ2-7,TRBV4-2,TGTGCCAGCAGCCAAGGAGATAGCGGGAGCCTCGTCTACGAGCAGTACTTC,CASSQGDSGSLVYEQYF
.,.,TRBJ1-1,TRBV6-4,TGTGCCAGCAGTGACCCGGACGGGAACACTGAAGCTTTCTTT,CASSDPDGNTEAFF